The 2 T cell receptor beta chains reported below all come from one sample, sequenced in a study of CD8 T cells in Susac syndrome. RNA was extracted with the RNeasy kit, and a quantity of about 0.5 to 1 ug was reverse transcribed using random hexamers. TCRdb re-analysed the immunoSEQ multiplex PCR reads in MiXCR, keeping a single row per CDR3 protein. The table shows 130,000 or so distinct CDR3 sequences, with 80% to 85% occurring only once. Input material: CD8+ T cells from PBMCs. These receptors were collected from a human donor with multiple sclerosis.

The rearrangement links TRBV7-9 to TRBJ1-2, with 7 bases fitting TRBD1. The germline V gene has CDR1 SEHNR and CDR2 FQNEAQ (reference sequence). The CDR3 length is 14 residues. Trimming cost V 5 bases and J 5 bases; bases outside gene matches: 8. As DNA, the CDR3 is TGTGCCAGCAGCGCTGTAACAGGGGTTTATGGCTACACCTTC. It is translated as CASSAVTGVYGYTF.

The V gene is TRBV14, the J gene TRBJ2-5, with TRBD2 identical over 8 bases. CDR1 is SGHDN and CDR2 is FVKESK in the germline V gene. The V gene end was trimmed by 5 bases and the J gene end by 3 bases; junction bases not matched to a gene: 11. The CDR3 is made up of 16 amino acids. For the CDR3, the DNA is TGTGCCAGCAGCATAGGACCCGGACTAGCAGAAGAGACCCAGTACTTC. Encoded protein: CASSIGPGLAEETQYF.